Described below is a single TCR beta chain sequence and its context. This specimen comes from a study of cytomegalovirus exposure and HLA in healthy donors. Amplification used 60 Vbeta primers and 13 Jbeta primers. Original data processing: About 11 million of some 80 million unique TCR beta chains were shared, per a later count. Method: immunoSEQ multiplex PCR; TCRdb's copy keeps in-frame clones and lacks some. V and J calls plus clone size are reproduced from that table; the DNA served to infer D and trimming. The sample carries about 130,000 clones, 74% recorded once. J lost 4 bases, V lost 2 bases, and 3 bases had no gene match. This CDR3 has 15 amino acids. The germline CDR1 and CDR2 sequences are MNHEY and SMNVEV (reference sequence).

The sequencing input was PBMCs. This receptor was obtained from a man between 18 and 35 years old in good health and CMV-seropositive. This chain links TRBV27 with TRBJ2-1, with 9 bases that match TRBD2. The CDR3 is CASSLGAGGYNEQFF. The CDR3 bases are TGTGCCAGCAGTTTAGGAGCGGGGGGTTACAATGAGCAGTTCTTC.